The sequence of this TCR beta chain was determined in a study of T cell repertoires in cytomegalovirus infection. Study details: The authors relied on CMV epitopes, both recently identified HLA-C-restricted and well-studied HLA-B-restricted. Based on public TCR beta signatures, there were indications of CMV infection and of a matching HLA type. General study points: There were carriers of CMV plus the relevant HLA, and cumulative public TCR beta family frequency identified them. What dominated the ex vivo response were HLA-C-restricted CMV-specific TCR beta clonotypes.

MiXCR, applied by TCRdb to the reads, yields one record per CDR3 protein. The data hold hundreds of thousands of distinct CDR3 sequences, with around 32% observed a single time. This clonotype was observed a handful of times. Antigen: not known. The CDR3 spans 13 residues. With 5 bases removed from V and 6 bases from J, the gap between germline ends came to 13 bases. In germline, CDR1 is MNHEY, CDR2 SVGAGI. The clonotype was recovered from a human donor in good health (CMV status not recorded). Some clones in this sample may be carry-over from other donors' samples. The input for sequencing was cultured PBMCs, taken from culture after CMV antigen stimulation. This chain connects TRBV6-5 to TRBJ1-1, with a weak D call TRBD1 (5 bases). The chain's CDR3 is CASSRGGEAEAFF. DNA for the CDR3: TGTGCCAGCAGTCGGGGCGGGGAGGCTGAAGCTTTCTTT.